Given below is one T cell receptor (beta chain) in context. The V gene lost 5 bases and the J gene lost 4 bases, with 21 bases spanning the gap. This CDR3 has 17 amino acids. This sample stems from a study of CD8 T cells in Susac syndrome. Reverse transcription of about 0.5 to 1 ug RNA was carried out with random hexamers. TCRdb passed the immunoSEQ multiplex PCR reads through MiXCR, listing each CDR3 protein once. Of 150,000 to 160,000 distinct CDR3 sequences listed, 90% to 95% are singletons. This receptor was identified in a human donor with Susac syndrome. This rearrangement joins TRBV12-3 or TRBV12-4 to TRBJ1-5, with D possibly matching TRBD1 (5 bases). Material for sequencing was CD4+ T cells from PBMCs. The CDR3 DNA is TGTGCCAGCAGTCCCGGGACCATTGTAACCGTAAATCAGCCCCAGCATTTT. Translating it yields CASSPGTIVTVNQPQHF.